This TCR beta chain is from a study of blood T cell repertoires in COVID-19. Germline V gene sequence: CDR1 GTSNPN, CDR2 SVGIG (reference sequence). Trimming took off 4 bases at V and 6 bases at J, with 12 bases between the two ends. CDR3 size: 12 residues. Assay: immunoSEQ multiplex PCR; the TCRdb copy retains only in-frame clones and omits some. This table has 130,000 or so clones, roughly 80% appearing once. The clonotype comes from a man aged 40-49 years with acute COVID-19. The sequencing sample was made of PBMCs or T cells enriched from blood (not recorded which). The chain employs TRBV30 and TRBJ1-1; D might be TRBD1 (5 bases). The CDR3 coding sequence is TGTGCCTGGAATAGGCAGGGTGCTGAAGCTTTCTTT. This translates into CAWNRQGAEAFF. Together with reference TRBV30 and TRBJ1-1, the CDR3 gives the full variable domain: SQTIHQWPATLVQPVGSPLSLECTVEGTSNPNLYWYRQAAGRGLQLLFYSVGIGQISSEVPQNLSASRPQDRQFILSSKKLLLSDSGFYLCAWNRQGAEAFFGQGTRLTVV.